These 20 T cell receptor beta chains originate from one sample sequenced in a study of T cell responses to AZD1222 COVID-19 vaccine. Profiled with immunoSEQ multiplex PCR; TCRdb holds only in-frame clones, not every one. The sample records more than 140,000 clones, roughly 89% being singletons. Sequencing used peripheral blood, obtained on day 0 of AZD1222 vaccination. Source of these receptors: an adult in good health.

This sequence joins TRBV7-2 and TRBJ2-7, with 10 bases identical to TRBD2. The CDR3 runs to 16 residues. The germline CDR1 and CDR2 sequences are SGHTA and FQGNSA. V lost 1 base and J lost 0; bases outside the gene matches: 3. The CDR3 nucleotides are TGTGCCAGCAGCTTAGGGGGGACTAGCGCCTCCTACGAGCAGTACTTC. It translates to CASSLGGTSASYEQYF.

The V gene is TRBV11-2, the J gene TRBJ2-1; D unresolved. This CDR3 is built from 11 residues. With 5 bases removed from V and 9 bases from J, the gap between germline ends came to 8 bases. Germline CDR1 SGHAT, CDR2 FQNNGV. Here the CDR3 reads CASSPLGEQFF. In DNA form, the CDR3 reads TGTGCCAGCAGCCCTCTTGGTGAGCAGTTCTTC.

The chain is built from TRBV14 and TRBJ1-5; no clear D gene. Trimming took 3 bases from V and 3 from J, leaving 6 bases between them. Germline-derived CDR1 and CDR2 are SGHDN and FVKESK. This CDR3 region has 13 residues. The CDR3 DNA sequence: TGTGCCAGCAGCCAGGGTTCCAATCAGCCCCAGCATTTT. Translated: CASSQGSNQPQHF.

The genes are TRBV4-2 and TRBJ2-2; TRBD1 matches at 7 bases. Losses at the gene ends were 4 bases for V and 7 bases for J; bases not matched to a gene: 3. This CDR3 comprises 13 residues. Germline V gives CDR1 LGHNA, CDR2 YNFKEQ. DNA of the CDR3: TGTGCCAGCAGCCCCCAGGGGGTCGGGGAGCTGTTTTTT. This codes for CASSPQGVGELFF.

This chain uses TRBV11-2 with TRBJ2-7; 9 nucleotides agree with TRBD2. CDR3 length equals 14 residues. V lost 3 bases and J lost 4; bases outside the gene matches: 4. Germline V CDR1 and CDR2: SGHAT, FQNNGV. The chain's CDR3 is CASSFSGSSYEQYF. The CDR3, as DNA: TGTGCCAGCAGCTTTAGCGGGAGTTCGTACGAGCAGTACTTC.

The J gene is TRBJ2-3, the V gene TRBV7-3; D is uncertain. V was shortened by 3 bases and J by 2 bases, with 6 bases between the two germline ends. The CDR3 spans 13 residues. Germline CDR1 and CDR2: SGHTA and FQGTGA. The CDR3 is CASSLGITDTQYF. DNA of the CDR3: TGTGCCAGCAGCTTGGGCATCACAGATACGCAGTATTTT.

The chain couples TRBV28 to TRBJ2-5; 7 nucleotides agree with TRBD1. In germline, CDR1 is MDHEN, CDR2 SYDVKM. J lost 1 base, V lost 5 bases, and 4 bases had no gene match. CDR3 size: 14 residues. Here the CDR3 DNA reads TGTGCCAGCAGTGGGGACAGCTTCCAAGAGACCCAGTACTTC. Its protein is CASSGDSFQETQYF.

The CDR3 protein is CASSLDPPETQYF. In DNA form, the CDR3 reads TGCGCCAGCAGCTTGGATCCTCCAGAGACCCAGTACTTC. The chain links TRBV5-1 to TRBJ2-5, with unresolved D. Trimming cost V 0 bases and J 4 bases, with 7 bases left between them. The germline gives CDR1 SGHRS, CDR2 YFSETQ. The CDR3 is 13 residues long.

The chain combines TRBV7-2 with TRBJ1-1, with 9 bases matching TRBD1. CDR1 and CDR2 (germline): SGHTA, FQGNSA. The CDR3 is made up of 13 amino acids. The trim removed 1 base at V and 8 bases at J, leaving 2 bases unmatched. CDR3 sequence reads: CASSLGTGVEAFF. As DNA, the CDR3 is TGTGCCAGCAGCTTAGGGACAGGGGTAGAAGCTTTCTTT.

This clone was seen only a few times. The chain joins TRBV7-9 to TRBJ1-6, with D perhaps matching TRBD1 (6 bases). There are 14 residues in the CDR3. The germline V and J ends were trimmed by 5 bases and 6 bases, with 11 bases remaining between them. CDR1 SEHNR and CDR2 FQNEAQ come from the germline V gene (reference sequence). The CDR3 protein is CASSRGQFNSPLHF. CDR3 DNA: TGTGCCAGCAGCCGTGGACAGTTTAATTCACCCCTCCACTTT.

J is TRBJ1-3 and V is TRBV6-5; 7 nucleotides match TRBD1. With V trimmed by 5 bases and J by 4 bases, 8 bases remained unmatched. The germline CDR1 and CDR2 sequences are MNHEY and SVGAGI. The CDR3 consists of 15 residues. CDR3 in amino acids: CASSRRRGPGNTIYF. The DNA for the CDR3 is TGTGCCAGCAGTCGACGAAGGGGGCCGGGAAACACCATATATTTT.

The chain links TRBV5-4 to TRBJ2-1; no clear D. With 0 bases removed from V and 12 bases from J, the gap between germline ends came to 19 bases. Germline CDR1 is SGHNT and CDR2 is YYREEE (reference sequence). The CDR3 consists of 15 residues. CDR3 protein: CASSLGLPKAHGQFF. The CDR3 DNA sequence: TGTGCCAGCAGCTTGGGTCTCCCCAAGGCACACGGGCAGTTCTTC.

The chain recombines TRBV27 with TRBJ2-4; possible D gene TRBD1, 6 bases. The germline V gene has CDR1 MNHEY and CDR2 SMNVEV (reference sequence). V dropped 5 bases and J dropped 0 bases, with 11 bases sitting between them. CDR3 length: 15 amino acids. DNA of the CDR3: TGTGCCAGCAGTCGAGACAGGTTAGCCAAAAACATTCAGTACTTC. Its translation: CASSRDRLAKNIQYF.

The rearrangement joins TRBV7-2 to TRBJ2-1; a weak D match, TRBD2 (6 bases). Germline values: CDR1 SGHTA, CDR2 FQGNSA. CDR3 length: 14 residues. The V gene lost 5 bases and the J gene lost 7 bases, with 15 bases spanning the gap. The CDR3 loop reads CASSPTRIWNEQFF. The CDR3 DNA sequence: TGTGCCAGCAGCCCGACTAGAATATGGAATGAGCAGTTCTTC.

The genes are TRBV5-5 and TRBJ1-2; D uncertain. This CDR3 comprises 14 residues. V lost 5 bases, J lost 3 bases, and 14 bases lay in between. Per the germline V gene, CDR1 is SGHKS and CDR2 is YYEKEE (reference sequence). CDR3 nucleotide sequence: TGTGCCAGCAGTTACTCCGACACCCACTATGGCTACACCTTC. This sequence encodes CASSYSDTHYGYTF. Together with reference TRBV5-5 and TRBJ1-2, the CDR3 gives the full variable domain: DAGVTQSPTHLIKTRGQQVTLRCSPISGHKSVSWYQQVLGQGPQFIFQYYEKEERGRGNFPDRFSARQFPNYSSELNVNALLLGDSALYLCASSYSDTHYGYTFGSGTRLTVV.

This sequence joins TRBV5-1 and TRBJ2-3; 7 bases are shared with TRBD1. The CDR3 is 14 residues long. V trimming: 4 bases; J trimming: 2 bases; junction bases outside the gene matches: 4. Germline values: CDR1 SGHRS, CDR2 YFSETQ. The CDR3 bases are TGCGCCAGCAGCCTGGGACAGATCACAGATACGCAGTATTTT. Amino acid sequence: CASSLGQITDTQYF.

This chain joins TRBV6-4 and TRBJ2-1; TRBD1 aligns across 7 bases. Germline values: CDR1 MRHNA, CDR2 SNTAGT. The V segment lost 2 bases and the J segment 5 bases; nucleotides outside the gene matches: 6. This CDR3 contains 15 residues. The CDR3 nucleotides are TGTGCCAGCAGTGACGGGACAGAGGGAAACAATGAGCAGTTCTTC. Translating gives CASSDGTEGNNEQFF.

The chain is built from TRBV19 and TRBJ1-1; 7 positions match TRBD1. The CDR3 loop spans 13 amino acids. V lost 6 bases and J lost 1; bases outside the gene matches: 2. CDR1 LNHDA and CDR2 SQIVND come from the germline V gene (reference sequence). CDR3: CASRGDRNTEAFF. As DNA, the CDR3 is TGTGCCAGTAGGGGGGACAGGAACACTGAAGCTTTCTTT.

J is TRBJ1-3 and V is TRBV6-5; maybe TRBD1 (6 bases). Germline V gives CDR1 MNHEY, CDR2 SVGAGI. This CDR3 is 16 amino acids long. V lost 4 bases and J lost 2, with 15 bases in between. In DNA form, the CDR3 reads TGTGCCAGCAGTTGGATCAGACAGGAGACTGGAAACACCATATATTTT. This codes for CASSWIRQETGNTIYF.

The chain is built from TRBV6-2 or TRBV6-3 and TRBJ2-7; 11 bases fit TRBD2. The CDR3 totals 16 residues. CDR1 MNHEY and CDR2 SVGEGT come from the germline V gene. With 5 bases clipped from V and 3 bases from J, the junction kept 9 bases outside the gene matches. In nucleotides, the CDR3 is TGTGCCAGCAGTCCCCGCGGGACTAGCGGAATCTACGAGCAGTACTTC. Its translation: CASSPRGTSGIYEQYF.